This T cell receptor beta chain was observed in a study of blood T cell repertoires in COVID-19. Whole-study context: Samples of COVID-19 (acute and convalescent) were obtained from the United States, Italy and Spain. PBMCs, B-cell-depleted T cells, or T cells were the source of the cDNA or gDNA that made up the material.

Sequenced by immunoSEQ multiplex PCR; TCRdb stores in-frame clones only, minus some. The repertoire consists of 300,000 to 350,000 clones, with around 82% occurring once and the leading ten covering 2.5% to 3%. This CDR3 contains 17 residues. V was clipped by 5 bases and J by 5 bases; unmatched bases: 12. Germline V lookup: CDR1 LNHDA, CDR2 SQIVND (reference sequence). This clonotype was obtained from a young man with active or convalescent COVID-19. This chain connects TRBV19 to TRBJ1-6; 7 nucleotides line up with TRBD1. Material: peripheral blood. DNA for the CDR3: TGTGCCAGTAGTCAAATGGCGGGTGGACAGGATAATTCACCCCTCCACTTT. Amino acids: CASSQMAGGQDNSPLHF.